Given below is one T cell receptor beta chain in context. No antigen is known for it. These data belong to a study of T-cell reconstitution after alpha-beta-depleted transplantation in children. The study's findings and limits: Hyperexpanded clones declined; after one year, newly produced T cells mostly supplied diversity. Recipient T cells and thymic progenitors that survived were the source of the high TCRbeta diversity seen at day 60 in some patients. Expanded clones from the graft, numbering several hundred, reportedly supplied alpha-beta T cells about two months after transplant.

J gave up 0 bases and V 6 bases, and 20 bases lay outside the gene matches. CDR3 length: 20 residues. Germline V CDR1 and CDR2: SGHAT, FQDESV (reference sequence). Construction of the TCRbeta library involved unique molecular identifiers. TCRdb processed the PCR reads anew with MiXCR; each CDR3 protein has one entry. The data contain 500,000 to 750,000 distinct CDR3 sequences, 13% of them singletons. This receptor was identified in a male patient between 10 and 17 years old who had a stem cell transplant for acute myeloid leukemia, so the T cells may come from the graft donor. Sequencing was performed on PBMCs, mostly from graft donor cells, taken 360 days after TCRalphabeta/CD19-depleted stem cell transplant. This chain joins TRBV11-1 and TRBJ2-1, with 7 bases aligning to TRBD2. The CDR3 protein is CASRRRTGTNPSSSYNEQFF. Here the CDR3 DNA reads TGTGCCAGCAGGCGCCGTACCGGGACTAATCCCTCTAGCTCCTACAATGAGCAGTTCTTC.